The T cell receptor (beta chain) described here comes from a study of blood T cell repertoires in COVID-19. Background on the study: The origin of the acute and convalescent COVID-19 samples was the United States, Italy and Spain. Sources were T cells, B-cell-depleted T cells, or PBMCs; the material itself was cDNA or gDNA.

Under the authors' procedure: Reference gene primers were amplified, and this amplification served to estimate nucleated cell counts. TCRdb's table, derived via immunoSEQ multiplex PCR, lists solely in-frame clones and lacks some. The DNA gave D and trimming, while V, J and clone size come from that table. The table lists roughly 250,000 clones, 79% of them singletons. The CDR3 totals 14 residues. V was shortened by 0 bases and J by 6 bases, with 11 bases between the two germline ends. Germline V gives CDR1 SGHRS, CDR2 YFSETQ. The rearrangement joins TRBV5-1 to TRBJ2-3, with D maybe TRBD2 (5 bases). This receptor was identified in a woman aged 40 to 49 with active or convalescent COVID-19. The sample comprised peripheral blood. CDR3 nucleotides: TGCGCCAGCAGCTTGGCGGGGTCAGTGGATACGCAGTATTTT. Its protein is CASSLAGSVDTQYF.